The sequence of this TCR beta chain was determined in a study of T-cell reconstitution after alpha-beta-depleted transplantation in children. This clonotype was observed a few times. The antigen is unknown. Study-wide points: Where some patients showed high TCRbeta diversity at day 60, it came from recipient T cells and thymic progenitors that had survived. After one year, T-cell counts and TCRbeta diversity mostly came from new T cells. There were reportedly several hundred expanded graft clones from which alpha-beta T cells came about two months after transplant.

The CDR3 has 14 residues. V lost 7 bases to trimming and J lost 4 bases, with 16 bases between them. Unique molecular identifiers were used to barcode this TCRbeta library. MiXCR was run by TCRdb on the PCR reads, yielding one entry per CDR3 protein. Of 500,000 or so distinct CDR3 sequences detected, roughly 11% appear once; the ten largest clones hold 14%. The receptor's source is a female patient aged 2-10 years who had a stem cell transplant for aplastic anemia, so the T cells may come from the graft donor. The chain carries TRBV12-3 or TRBV12-4 and TRBJ2-5, with D unclear. The sample in question was PBMCs, mostly from graft donor cells, obtained 180 days after TCRalphabeta/CD19-depleted stem cell transplant. The CDR3 DNA reads as TGTGCCAGCACCCCCGGCGAATTAGGAGAGACCCAGTACTTC. This encodes CASTPGELGETQYF.